The 15 T cell receptor beta chains reported below all come from one sample, sequenced in a study of blood T cell repertoires in COVID-19. Libraries were prepared by immunoSEQ multiplex PCR; TCRdb keeps only in-frame clonotypes and omits some of them. Of 48,000 or so clones listed, about 84% are singletons. Sequencing was done on a sample of peripheral blood. These receptors all come from a woman in her sixties with acute or convalescent COVID-19.

V gene TRBV5-5 combines with J gene TRBJ1-2; 7 nucleotides align to TRBD1. This CDR3 is built from 16 residues. Unmatched junction bases numbered 8, after V lost 1 base and J lost 2 bases. Germline loops: CDR1 SGHKS, CDR2 YYEKEE (reference sequence). CDR3 in amino acids: CASSLRATGPNYGYTF. The DNA for the CDR3 is TGTGCCAGCAGCTTGAGAGCGACAGGGCCCAACTATGGCTACACCTTC.

The V gene is TRBV20-1, the J gene TRBJ2-3, with D tentatively TRBD2 (6 bases). The V end was cut by 3 bases, the J end by 2 bases, with 15 bases between. This CDR3 region has 15 residues. Germline CDR1 reads DFQATT; CDR2 reads SNEGSKA (reference sequence). CDR3 region: CSASQRARDTDTQYF. In DNA form, the CDR3 reads TGCAGTGCTAGTCAGCGGGCACGAGACACAGATACGCAGTATTTT.

The chain carries TRBV27 and TRBJ2-1; 8 nucleotides line up with TRBD2. Germline lookup yields CDR1 MNHEY and CDR2 SMNVEV (reference sequence). This CDR3 spans 15 amino acids. With 4 bases clipped from V and 5 bases from J, the junction kept 7 bases outside the gene matches. The CDR3 sequence is CASSSARLANNEQFF. CDR3 nucleotide sequence: TGTGCCAGCAGTTCCGCTCGACTAGCGAACAATGAGCAGTTCTTC.

The J gene is TRBJ2-7, the V gene TRBV6-5; TRBD2 matches 9 bases. The CDR3 length is 14 residues. In germline, CDR1 is MNHEY, CDR2 SVGAGI. With V trimmed by 8 bases and J by 0 bases, 5 bases remained unmatched. The CDR3 coding sequence is TGTGCCAGCCTGGGACTAGCCCCCTCCTACGAGCAGTACTTC. Translation gives CASLGLAPSYEQYF.

V gene TRBV30 combines with J gene TRBJ2-2, with 8 nucleotides matching TRBD2. The CDR3 totals 15 residues. Per the germline V gene, CDR1 is GTSNPN and CDR2 is SVGIG (reference sequence). Trimming removed 0 bases from V and 6 bases from J; junction bases left unmatched: 6. CDR3 in DNA: TGTGCCTGGAGTGTATTGGCGGGGGGCGCCGGGGAGCTGTTTTTT. It is translated as CAWSVLAGGAGELFF.

The gene calls are TRBV6-6 and TRBJ2-4; 15 nucleotides line up with TRBD2. Germline V CDR1 and CDR2: MNHNY, SVGAGI (reference sequence). V lost 6 bases to trimming and J lost 8 bases; unmatched junction nucleotides: 5. This CDR3 comprises 15 residues. The CDR3, as DNA: TGTGCCAGCAGGCCGGGACTAGCGGGAGGAGACATTCAGTACTTC. Protein sequence: CASRPGLAGGDIQYF.

The chain combines TRBV7-2 with TRBJ2-1; TRBD2 aligns across 7 bases. The CDR3 consists of 14 residues. With V trimmed by 0 bases and J by 6 bases, 2 bases remained unmatched. The germline gives CDR1 SGHTA, CDR2 FQGNSA. This CDR3 is CASSLAGGPNEQFF. For the CDR3, the DNA is TGTGCCAGCAGCTTAGCGGGAGGGCCCAATGAGCAGTTCTTC. Looking up the rest from reference TRBV7-2 and TRBJ2-1 gives the full variable domain: GAGVSQSPSNKVTEKGKDVELRCDPISGHTALYWYRQSLGQGLEFLIYFQGNSAPDKSGLPSDRFSAERTGGSVSTLTIQRTQQEDSAVYLCASSLAGGPNEQFFGPGTRLTVL.

In its sample, this clone was seen once. The rearrangement joins TRBV3-1 (or the pseudogene TRBV3-2) to TRBJ1-3; 7 nucleotides align to TRBD1. The V segment lost 1 base and the J segment 10 bases; nucleotides outside the gene matches: 16. The CDR3 is 17 amino acids. CDR1 and CDR2 from the germline V gene are LGHDT and YNNKEL (reference sequence). The CDR3 region has the DNA TGTGCCAGCAGCCAAGCCCGGGACAGCCATTTCAGAGTTACCATATATTTT. Amino acid sequence: CASSQARDSHFRVTIYF.

This chain uses TRBV6-1 with TRBJ2-2; the match to TRBD2 covers 7 bases. The CDR3 is made up of 15 amino acids. From germline, CDR1 is MNHNS and CDR2 SASEGT. V was pared by 2 bases and J by 5 bases, with 5 bases of the junction left unmatched. CDR3: CASSERNSGTGELFF. CDR3 sequence (DNA): TGTGCCAGCAGTGAAAGGAATAGCGGGACCGGGGAGCTGTTTTTT.

With regard to this clone: A single base separates this from a much larger clone, so it may be a read error. The chain joins TRBV27 to TRBJ1-1; possible D gene TRBD1, 6 bases. This CDR3 region has 14 residues. Per the germline V gene, CDR1 is MNHEY and CDR2 is SMNVEV (reference sequence). V lost 6 bases and J lost 0, with 11 bases in between. The CDR3 DNA reads TGTGCCAGCAGCTCGGACAGAGTGAACACTGAAGCTTTCTTT. Encoded protein: CASSSDRVNTEAFF.

The chain is built from TRBV30 and TRBJ2-1; 7 positions agree with TRBD2. With V trimmed by 3 bases and J by 5 bases, 4 bases remained unmatched. CDR1 is GTSNPN and CDR2 is SVGIG in the germline V gene (reference sequence). CDR3 length: 13 residues. The CDR3 loop is CAWRAAGHNEQFF. Written as DNA, the CDR3 is TGTGCCTGGAGAGCAGCGGGACACAATGAGCAGTTCTTC.

The V gene is TRBV18, the J gene TRBJ2-7, with 7 bases identical to TRBD1. Trimming took 4 bases from V and 5 from J; bases not matched to a gene: 5. CDR3 length: 13 amino acids. Germline V CDR1 and CDR2: KGHSH, LQKENI. Here the CDR3 DNA reads TGTGCCAGCTCACGACAGGGAAACGACGAGCAGTACTTC. Amino acids: CASSRQGNDEQYF.

This clone showed up just a few times. The V gene is TRBV29-1, the J gene TRBJ1-6, with 8 bases fitting TRBD1. The V and J ends lost 6 bases and 6 bases, in that order; junction bases with no gene match: 7. This CDR3 is 14 amino acids long. Germline V gene sequence: CDR1 SQVTM, CDR2 ANQGSEA. For the CDR3, the DNA is TGCAGCGTAGGCGGACAGGGTCCTAATTCACCCCTCCACTTT. Its protein product is CSVGGQGPNSPLHF.

The chain joins TRBV7-2 to TRBJ2-3, with D perhaps TRBD2 (6 bases). The CDR3 is made up of 13 amino acids. V lost 5 bases and J 3 bases, leaving 9 bases between the germline ends. The germline gives CDR1 SGHTA, CDR2 FQGNSA. CDR3 in DNA: TGTGCCAGCAGCCTCGGGGGAACAGATACGCAGTATTTT. It codes for CASSLGGTDTQYF. Using reference TRBV7-2 and TRBJ2-3 for the parts outside the CDR3, the full variable domain is GAGVSQSPSNKVTEKGKDVELRCDPISGHTALYWYRQSLGQGLEFLIYFQGNSAPDKSGLPSDRFSAERTGGSVSTLTIQRTQQEDSAVYLCASSLGGTDTQYFGPGTRLTVL.

The chain couples TRBV7-9 to TRBJ1-5; D is possibly TRBD1 (6 bases). Germline CDR1 reads SEHNR; CDR2 reads FQNEAQ (reference sequence). V was cut by 3 bases and J by 1 base, with 13 bases left in between. The CDR3 length is 16 residues. The CDR3 region is CASSLVSGTSNQPQHF. The DNA for the CDR3 is TGTGCCAGCAGCTTGGTATCGGGGACAAGCAATCAGCCCCAGCATTTT.